One T cell receptor (beta chain) is described in this entry. Its antigen is currently unknown. The V end lost 3 bases, the J end lost 3 bases, and 8 bases lay between the germline ends. The CDR3 is 13 amino acids. This sample was taken from a study of T-cell reconstitution after alpha-beta-depleted transplantation in children. Study-level results: The main origin of T-cell counts and diversity one year after transplant was newly produced T cells. Reportedly, roughly two months post-transplant, alpha-beta T cells arose from several hundred expanded graft clones.

During its preparation, the TCRbeta library received unique molecular identifiers. TCRdb redid the calling of the PCR reads with MiXCR, one entry per CDR3 protein. The sample yields about 980,000 distinct CDR3 sequences, about 30% seen once. The sequenced sample was PBMCs, mostly from graft donor cells, obtained 360 days after TCRalphabeta/CD19-depleted stem cell transplant. The clonotype originates from a boy in the first two years of life who had a stem cell transplant for SCID, so the T cells may come from the graft donor. This sequence joins TRBV12-3 or TRBV12-4 and TRBJ1-2; D ambiguous. The CDR3 DNA reads as TGTGCCAGCAGTTTGGCCAGCTACTATGGCTACACCTTC. Amino acid sequence: CASSLASYYGYTF.